This TCR beta chain was retrieved from a study of human T cells and chemical hapten exposure. Findings of the study overall: Against controls, expanded TCRs gave rise to significantly more large CDR3 similarity clusters.

CDR3 length: 13 residues. Germline V lookup: CDR1 MDHEN, CDR2 SYDVKM. Trimming stripped 6 bases from V and 6 bases from J, with 12 bases between. MiXCR, applied by TCRdb to the RACE reads, yields one record per CDR3 protein. This sample yields about 190,000 distinct CDR3 sequences, of which around 23% are seen a single time; approximately 2.3% belongs to the top ten. Remarks on this clonotype: Its antigen is not identified.

Stated time point: patch test 3, about 24 weeks after DPC sensitization. Treatment reported: therapeutic diphenylcyclopropenone sensitization with weekly scalp DPC. This TCR came from a woman between 35 and 50 years old with alopecia areata. Some clones in this sample may be carry-over from other donors' samples. The genes are TRBV28 and TRBJ1-5; D remains ambiguous. Sample: whole blood, taken in connection with sensitization to the hapten diphenylcyclopropenone (DPC). The CDR3 here is CASSLPRGQPQHF. In nucleotides, the CDR3 is TGTGCCAGCAGCCTACCGAGAGGTCAGCCCCAGCATTTT.